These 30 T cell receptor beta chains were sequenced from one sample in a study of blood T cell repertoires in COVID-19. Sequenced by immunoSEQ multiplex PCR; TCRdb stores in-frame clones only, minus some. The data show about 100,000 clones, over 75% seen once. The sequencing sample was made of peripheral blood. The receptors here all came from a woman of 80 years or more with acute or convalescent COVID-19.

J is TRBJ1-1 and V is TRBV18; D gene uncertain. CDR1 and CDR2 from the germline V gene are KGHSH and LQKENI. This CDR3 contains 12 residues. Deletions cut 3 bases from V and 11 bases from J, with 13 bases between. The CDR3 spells CASSPSGVFAFF. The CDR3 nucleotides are TGTGCCAGCTCACCTAGCGGGGTTTTTGCTTTCTTT.

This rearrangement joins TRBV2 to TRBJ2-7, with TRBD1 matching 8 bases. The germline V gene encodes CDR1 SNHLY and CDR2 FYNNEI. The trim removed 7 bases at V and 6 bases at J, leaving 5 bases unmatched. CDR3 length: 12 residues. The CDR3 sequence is CASTGTGPEQYF. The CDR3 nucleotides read TGTGCCAGCACCGGGACAGGCCCCGAGCAGTACTTC.

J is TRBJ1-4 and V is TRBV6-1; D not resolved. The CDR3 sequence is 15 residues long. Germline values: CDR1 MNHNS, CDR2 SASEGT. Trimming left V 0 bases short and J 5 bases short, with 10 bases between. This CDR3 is CASSEARGLNEKLFF. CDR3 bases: TGTGCCAGCAGTGAAGCTCGAGGGCTGAATGAAAAACTGTTTTTT.

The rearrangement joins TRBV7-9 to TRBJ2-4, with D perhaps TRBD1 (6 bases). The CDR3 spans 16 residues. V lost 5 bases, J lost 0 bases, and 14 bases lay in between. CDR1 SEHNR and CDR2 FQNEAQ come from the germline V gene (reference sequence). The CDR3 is CASSQAGALAKNIQYF. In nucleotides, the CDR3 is TGTGCCAGCAGCCAGGCAGGGGCACTAGCCAAAAACATTCAGTACTTC.

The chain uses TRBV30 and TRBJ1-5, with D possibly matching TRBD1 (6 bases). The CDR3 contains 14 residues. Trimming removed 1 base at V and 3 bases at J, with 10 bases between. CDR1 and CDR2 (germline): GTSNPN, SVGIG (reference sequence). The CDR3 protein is CAWSGGTHNQPQHF. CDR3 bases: TGTGCCTGGAGTGGAGGGACACACAATCAGCCCCAGCATTTT. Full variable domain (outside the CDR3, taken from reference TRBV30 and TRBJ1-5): SQTIHQWPATLVQPVGSPLSLECTVEGTSNPNLYWYRQAAGRGLQLLFYSVGIGQISSEVPQNLSASRPQDRQFILSSKKLLLSDSGFYLCAWSGGTHNQPQHFGDGTRLSIL.

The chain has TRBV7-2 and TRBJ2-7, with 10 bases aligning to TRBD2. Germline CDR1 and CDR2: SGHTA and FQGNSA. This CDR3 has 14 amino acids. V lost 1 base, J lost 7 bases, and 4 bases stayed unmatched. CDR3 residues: CASSLGLAGAEQYF. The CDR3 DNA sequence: TGTGCCAGCAGCTTAGGGCTAGCGGGGGCTGAGCAGTACTTC.

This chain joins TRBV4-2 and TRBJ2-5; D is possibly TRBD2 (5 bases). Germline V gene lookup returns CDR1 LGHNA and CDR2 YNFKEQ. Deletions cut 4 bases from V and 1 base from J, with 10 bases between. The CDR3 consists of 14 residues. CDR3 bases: TGTGCCAGCAGCCCAAGCGGACTCCAAGAGACCCAGTACTTC. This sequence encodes CASSPSGLQETQYF.

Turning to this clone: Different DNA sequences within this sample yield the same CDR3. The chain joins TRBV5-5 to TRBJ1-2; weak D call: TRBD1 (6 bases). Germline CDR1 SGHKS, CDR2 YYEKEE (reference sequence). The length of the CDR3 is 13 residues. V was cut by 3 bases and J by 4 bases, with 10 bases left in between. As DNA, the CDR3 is TGTGCCAGCAGCTCCGGACAGCCCTATGGCTACACCTTC. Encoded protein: CASSSGQPYGYTF.

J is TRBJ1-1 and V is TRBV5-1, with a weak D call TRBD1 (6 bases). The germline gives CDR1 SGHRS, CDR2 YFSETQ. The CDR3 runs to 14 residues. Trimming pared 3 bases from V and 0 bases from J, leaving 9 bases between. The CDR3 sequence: CASSYTGMNTEAFF. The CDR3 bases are TGCGCCAGCAGCTATACAGGGATGAACACTGAAGCTTTCTTT.

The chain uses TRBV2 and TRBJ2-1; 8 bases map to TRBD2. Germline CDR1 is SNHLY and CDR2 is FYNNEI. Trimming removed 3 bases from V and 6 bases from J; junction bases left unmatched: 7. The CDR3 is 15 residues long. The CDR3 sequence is CASSDHPGGFNEQFF. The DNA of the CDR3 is TGTGCCAGCAGTGATCACCCGGGGGGGTTCAATGAGCAGTTCTTC. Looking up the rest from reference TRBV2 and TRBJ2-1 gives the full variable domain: EPEVTQTPSHQVTQMGQEVILRCVPISNHLYFYWYRQILGQKVEFLVSFYNNEISEKSEIFDDQFSVERPDGSNFTLKIRSTKLEDSAMYFCASSDHPGGFNEQFFGPGTRLTVL.

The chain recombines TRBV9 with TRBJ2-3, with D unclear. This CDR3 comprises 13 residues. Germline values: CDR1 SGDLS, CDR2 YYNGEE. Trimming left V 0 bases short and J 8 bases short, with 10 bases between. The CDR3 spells CASSVGSGLTQYF. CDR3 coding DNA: TGTGCCAGCAGCGTAGGTTCTGGGCTTACGCAGTATTTT.

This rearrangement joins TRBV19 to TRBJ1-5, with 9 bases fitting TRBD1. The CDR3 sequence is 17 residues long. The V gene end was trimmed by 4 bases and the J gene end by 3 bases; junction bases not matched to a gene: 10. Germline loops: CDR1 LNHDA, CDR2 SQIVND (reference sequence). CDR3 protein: CASSNNRGPFFNQPQHF. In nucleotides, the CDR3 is TGTGCCAGTAGTAACAACAGGGGGCCTTTTTTCAATCAGCCCCAGCATTTT.

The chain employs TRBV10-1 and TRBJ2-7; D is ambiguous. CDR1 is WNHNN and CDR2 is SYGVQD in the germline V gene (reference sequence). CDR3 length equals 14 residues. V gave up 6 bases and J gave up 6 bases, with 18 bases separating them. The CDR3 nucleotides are TGCGCCAGCAGCGCTGACTTCGCCTCCGGCGAGCAGTACTTC. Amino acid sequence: CASSADFASGEQYF.

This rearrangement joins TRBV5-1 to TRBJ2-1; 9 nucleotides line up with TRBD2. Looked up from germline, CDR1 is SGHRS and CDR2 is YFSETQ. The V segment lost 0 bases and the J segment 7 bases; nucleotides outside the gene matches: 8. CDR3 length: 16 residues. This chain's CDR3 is CASSLVLAGGRNEQFF. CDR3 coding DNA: TGCGCCAGCAGCTTGGTGCTGGCGGGGGGGCGAAATGAGCAGTTCTTC.

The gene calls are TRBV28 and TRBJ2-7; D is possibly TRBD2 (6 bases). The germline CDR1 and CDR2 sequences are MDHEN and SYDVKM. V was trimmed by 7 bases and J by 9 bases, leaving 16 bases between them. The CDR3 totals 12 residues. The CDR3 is CASMGGGVRQYF. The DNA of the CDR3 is TGTGCCAGCATGGGTGGCGGGGTAAGGCAGTACTTC.

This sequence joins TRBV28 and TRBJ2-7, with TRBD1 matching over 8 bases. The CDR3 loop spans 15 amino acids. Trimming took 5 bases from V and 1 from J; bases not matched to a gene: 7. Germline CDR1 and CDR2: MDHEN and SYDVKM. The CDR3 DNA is TGTGCCAGCAGTCCCCCCGGGACAGGTTCCTACGAGCAGTACTTC. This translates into CASSPPGTGSYEQYF.

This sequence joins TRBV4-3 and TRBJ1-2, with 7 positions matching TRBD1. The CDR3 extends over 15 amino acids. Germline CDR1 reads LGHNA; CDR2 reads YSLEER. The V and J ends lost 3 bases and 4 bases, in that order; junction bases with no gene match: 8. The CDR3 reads CASSQTGTAVYGYTF. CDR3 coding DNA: TGCGCCAGCAGCCAGACCGGGACAGCAGTCTATGGCTACACCTTC.

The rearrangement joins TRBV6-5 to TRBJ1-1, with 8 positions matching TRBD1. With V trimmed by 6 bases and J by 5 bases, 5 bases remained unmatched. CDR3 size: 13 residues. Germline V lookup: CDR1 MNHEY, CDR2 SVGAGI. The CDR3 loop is CASSRQGSTEAFF. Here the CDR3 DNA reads TGTGCCAGCAGCCGACAGGGGAGTACTGAAGCTTTCTTT.

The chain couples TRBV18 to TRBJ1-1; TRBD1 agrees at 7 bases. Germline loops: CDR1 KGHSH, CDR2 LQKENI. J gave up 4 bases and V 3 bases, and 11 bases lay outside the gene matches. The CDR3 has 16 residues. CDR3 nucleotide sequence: TGTGCCAGCTCACCGACCCCGGTTCCAGGGGGCACTGAAGCTTTCTTT. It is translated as CASSPTPVPGGTEAFF.

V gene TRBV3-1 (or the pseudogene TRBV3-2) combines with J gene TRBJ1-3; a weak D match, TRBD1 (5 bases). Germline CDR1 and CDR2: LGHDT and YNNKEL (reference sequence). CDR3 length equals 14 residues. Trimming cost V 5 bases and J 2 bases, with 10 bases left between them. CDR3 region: CASSFQGAGNTIYF. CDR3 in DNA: TGTGCCAGCAGCTTTCAGGGTGCTGGAAACACCATATATTTT.

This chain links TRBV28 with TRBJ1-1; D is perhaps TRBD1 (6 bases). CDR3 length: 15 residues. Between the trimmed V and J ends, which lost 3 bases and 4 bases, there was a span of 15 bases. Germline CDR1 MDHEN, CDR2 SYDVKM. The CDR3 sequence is CASSLLRGTSTEAFF. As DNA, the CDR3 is TGTGCCAGCAGTTTGCTCAGGGGTACGAGCACTGAAGCTTTCTTT. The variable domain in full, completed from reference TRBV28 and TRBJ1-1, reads DVKVTQSSRYLVKRTGEKVFLECVQDMDHENMFWYRQDPGLGLRLIYFSYDVKMKEKGDIPEGYSVSREKKERFSLILESASTNQTSMYLCASSLLRGTSTEAFFGQGTRLTVV.

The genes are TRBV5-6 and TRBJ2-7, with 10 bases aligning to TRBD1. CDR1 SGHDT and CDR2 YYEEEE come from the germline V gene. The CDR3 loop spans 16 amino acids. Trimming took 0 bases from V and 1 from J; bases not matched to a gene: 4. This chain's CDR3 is CASSLAGQGGSYEQYF. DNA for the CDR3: TGTGCCAGCAGCTTGGCAGGACAGGGGGGATCCTACGAGCAGTACTTC. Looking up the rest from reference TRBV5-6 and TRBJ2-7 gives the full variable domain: DAGVTQSPTHLIKTRGQQVTLRCSPKSGHDTVSWYQQALGQGPQFIFQYYEEEERQRGNFPDRFSGHQFPNYSSELNVNALLLGDSALYLCASSLAGQGGSYEQYFGPGTRLTVT.

The CDR3 here is CASSEAGQQQSPQHF. The CDR3 DNA sequence: TGTGCCAGCAGTGAAGCCGGACAGCAGCAATCGCCCCAGCATTTT. The chain combines TRBV2 with TRBJ1-5; D perhaps matches TRBD1 (6 bases). The V end lost 0 bases, the J end lost 9 bases, and 15 bases lay between the germline ends. The germline CDR1 and CDR2 sequences are SNHLY and FYNNEI. This CDR3 has 15 residues.

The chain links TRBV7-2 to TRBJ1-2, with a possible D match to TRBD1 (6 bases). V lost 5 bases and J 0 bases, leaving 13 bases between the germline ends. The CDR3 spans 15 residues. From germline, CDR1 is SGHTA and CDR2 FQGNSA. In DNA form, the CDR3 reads TGTGCCAGCAGCGTGGGGGCACAAACTAACTATGGCTACACCTTC. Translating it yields CASSVGAQTNYGYTF.

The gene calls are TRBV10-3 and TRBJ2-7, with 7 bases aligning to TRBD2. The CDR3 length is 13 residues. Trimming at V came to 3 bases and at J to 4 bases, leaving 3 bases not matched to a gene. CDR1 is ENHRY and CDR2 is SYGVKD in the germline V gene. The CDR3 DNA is TGTGCCATCAGTGACCGGGGACTATACGAGCAGTACTTC. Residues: CAISDRGLYEQYF.

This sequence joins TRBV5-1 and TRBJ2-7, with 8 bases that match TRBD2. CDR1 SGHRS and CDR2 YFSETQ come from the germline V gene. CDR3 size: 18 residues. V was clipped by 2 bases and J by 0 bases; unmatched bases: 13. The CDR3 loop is CASSFLAGTYPTSYEQYF. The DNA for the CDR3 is TGCGCCAGCAGCTTTTTAGCGGGGACCTACCCTACCTCCTACGAGCAGTACTTC.

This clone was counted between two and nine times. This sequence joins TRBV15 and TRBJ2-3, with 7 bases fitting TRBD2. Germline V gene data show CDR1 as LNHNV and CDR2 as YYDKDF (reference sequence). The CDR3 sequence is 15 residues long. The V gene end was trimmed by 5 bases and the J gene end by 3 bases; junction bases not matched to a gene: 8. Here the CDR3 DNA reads TGTGCCACCAGCGGATACACGGGGGGTACAGATACGCAGTATTTT. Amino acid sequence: CATSGYTGGTDTQYF.

Here the CDR3 reads CASSPWTSGGMQFF. Here the CDR3 DNA reads TGTGCCAGCAGTCCTTGGACTAGCGGGGGAATGCAGTTCTTC. The genes are TRBV27 and TRBJ2-1, with TRBD2 matching 13 bases. Germline trimming cut 5 bases from V and 12 bases from J; bases unmatched to any gene: 7. The germline V gene has CDR1 MNHEY and CDR2 SMNVEV (reference sequence). The CDR3 is 14 amino acids.

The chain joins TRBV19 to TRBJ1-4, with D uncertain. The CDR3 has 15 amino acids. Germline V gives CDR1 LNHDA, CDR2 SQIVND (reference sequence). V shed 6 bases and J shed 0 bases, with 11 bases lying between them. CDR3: CASRTVFATNEKLFF. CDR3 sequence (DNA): TGTGCCAGTAGAACAGTGTTTGCAACTAATGAAAAACTGTTTTTT.

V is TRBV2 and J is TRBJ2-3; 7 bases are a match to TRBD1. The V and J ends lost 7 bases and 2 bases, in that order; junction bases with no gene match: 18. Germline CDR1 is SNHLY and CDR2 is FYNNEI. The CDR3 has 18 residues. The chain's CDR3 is CASKRAPTLTGPTDTQYF. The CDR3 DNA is TGTGCCAGCAAGCGAGCCCCCACCTTGACAGGGCCCACAGATACGCAGTATTTT. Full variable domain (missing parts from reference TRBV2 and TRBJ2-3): EPEVTQTPSHQVTQMGQEVILRCVPISNHLYFYWYRQILGQKVEFLVSFYNNEISEKSEIFDDQFSVERPDGSNFTLKIRSTKLEDSAMYFCASKRAPTLTGPTDTQYFGPGTRLTVL.